A selection of T cell receptor beta chains follows, all from one sample in a study of blood T cell repertoires in COVID-19. Sequencing used immunoSEQ multiplex PCR; TCRdb keeps in-frame clones, though not all of them. The table includes fewer than 350,000 clones, around 90% detected once. The specimen sequenced was PBMCs or T cells enriched from blood (not recorded which). The source is a woman in her forties who had recovered from COVID-19. CDR3s include the opening cysteine and the closing phenylalanine or tryptophan. A D gene is named only where the DNA matches it firmly. Clone sizes are given selectively: once, few, many, or a class where the clone is expanded.

>TRBJ2-5|.|TRBV5-6|.
CASSSTRGLQETQYF
TGTGCCAGCAGCTCTACGCGGGGTCTACAAGAGACCCAGTACTTC
>TRBJ2-2|.|TRBV30|once
CAWSPSWELFF
TGTGCCTGGAGTCCTTCCTGGGAGCTGTTTTTT
>TRBJ1-1|TRBD1|TRBV12-3/TRBV12-4|.
CASSSTGGMGAFF
TGTGCCAGCAGTTCGACAGGGGGCATGGGAGCTTTCTTT
>TRBJ1-2|.|TRBV7-3|.
CASSTGQPGNGYTF
TGTGCCAGCAGCACCGGACAGCCAGGTAATGGCTACACCTTC
>TRBJ1-2|TRBD1|TRBV2|.
CASATGGVDGYTF
TGTGCCAGCGCCACAGGGGGCGTCGATGGCTACACCTTC
>TRBJ1-4|.|TRBV2|.
CASSVAVSGEKLFF
TGTGCCAGCAGTGTCGCGGTCAGCGGGGAAAAACTGTTTTTT
>TRBJ2-5|TRBD1|TRBV5-1|.
CASSLEGAEETQYF
TGCGCCAGCAGCTTGGAGGGGGCAGAAGAGACCCAGTACTTC
>TRBJ1-2|TRBD1|TRBV3-1/TRBV3-2|.
CASKRTGTNYGYTF
TGTGCCAGCAAAAGGACAGGGACAAACTATGGCTACACCTTC
>TRBJ2-6|.|TRBV4-1|.
CASSSIRTSGANVLTF
TGCGCCAGCAGCTCAATCCGGACTTCTGGGGCCAACGTCCTGACTTTC
>TRBJ1-5|.|TRBV5-1|few
CASSFSGGYGQPQHF
TGCGCCAGCAGCTTCTCTGGGGGCTACGGTCAGCCCCAGCATTTT
>TRBJ1-5|.|TRBV7-2|.
CASSSGTPYSNQPQHF
TGTGCCAGCAGCTCCGGGACACCTTATAGCAATCAGCCCCAGCATTTT
>TRBJ1-1|TRBD1|TRBV7-2|few
CASSFTGGTEAFF
TGTGCCAGCAGCTTTACAGGGGGCACTGAAGCTTTCTTT
>TRBJ2-3|.|TRBV7-6|.
CASSIEAGPTDTQYF
TGTGCCAGCAGTATAGAGGCGGGGCCCACAGATACGCAGTATTTT
>TRBJ1-2|TRBD1|TRBV6-1|.
CASSDRAFAYGYTF
TGTGCCAGTAGTGACAGGGCCTTTGCTTATGGCTACACCTTC
>TRBJ2-1|.|TRBV7-9|.
CASSFPRGAHNEQFF
TGTGCCAGCAGCTTTCCTCGGGGGGCGCACAATGAGCAGTTCTTC
>TRBJ2-1|.|TRBV2|.
CASSYSEQFF
TGTGCCAGCAGCTACAGCGAGCAGTTCTTC
>TRBJ1-1|TRBD1|TRBV19|.
CASRPDREATEAFF
TGTGCCAGTAGACCAGACAGGGAGGCCACTGAAGCTTTCTTT
>TRBJ1-5|TRBD1|TRBV6-5|.
CASSFSGTGNQPQHF
TGTGCCAGCAGTTTCTCCGGGACAGGGAATCAGCCCCAGCATTTT
>TRBJ2-3|.|TRBV7-2|few
CASSLGRRARGTDTQYF
TGTGCCAGCAGCTTAGGAAGACGGGCTAGAGGGACAGATACGCAGTATTTT
>TRBJ2-3|.|TRBV12-3/TRBV12-4|.
CASSLTGTDTQYF
TGTGCCAGCAGTCTGACTGGCACAGATACGCAGTATTTT
>TRBJ2-7|.|TRBV19|few
CASSTAGVPYEQYF
TGTGCCAGCTCCACCGCAGGGGTCCCCTACGAGCAGTACTTC
>TRBJ1-1|.|TRBV10-3|.
CAITRDSGTEAFF
TGTGCCATAACCCGGGACTCGGGCACTGAAGCTTTCTTT
>TRBJ2-3|.|TRBV5-4|.
CASSPKADTQYF
TGTGCCAGCAGCCCTAAAGCAGATACGCAGTATTTT
>TRBJ1-2|.|TRBV5-1|.
CASSLQQGGYTF
TGCGCCAGCAGCCTCCAACAGGGCGGCTACACCTTC
>TRBJ2-7|TRBD2|TRBV10-3|.
CAISEGPSGRAWYEQYF
TGTGCCATCAGTGAGGGGCCTAGCGGGAGGGCTTGGTACGAGCAGTACTTC
>TRBJ1-3|.|TRBV28|.
CASSSDINLGNTIYF
TGTGCCAGCAGTTCCGACATCAACCTAGGAAACACCATATATTTT
>TRBJ1-2|.|TRBV7-9|.
CASSLDSAWNYGYTF
TGTGCCAGCAGCTTAGACTCCGCTTGGAACTATGGCTACACCTTC
>TRBJ1-2|.|TRBV5-1|.
CASSLATHGDYTF
TGCGCCAGCAGCTTGGCCACCCACGGTGACTACACCTTC
>TRBJ2-1|TRBD2|TRBV4-1|.
CASIGLAGYNEQFF
TGCGCCAGCATAGGACTAGCGGGTTACAATGAGCAGTTCTTC
>TRBJ1-2|TRBD1|TRBV19|.
CASSTPQGAFYGYTF
TGTGCCAGTAGCACCCCACAGGGGGCCTTCTATGGCTACACCTTC
>TRBJ1-4|.|TRBV2|.
CASRGDRSNEKLFF
TGTGCCAGCAGGGGAGACAGGTCTAATGAAAAACTGTTTTTT
>TRBJ2-5|TRBD2|TRBV3-1/TRBV3-2|.
CASSQDLAVKTQYF
TGTGCCAGCAGCCAAGACCTAGCGGTGAAGACCCAGTACTTC
>TRBJ2-5|.|TRBV30|.
CAWGTVAGLKTQYF
TGTGCCTGGGGGACCGTGGCGGGGTTAAAGACCCAGTACTTC
>TRBJ1-1|TRBD1|TRBV5-1|.
CASSPRQGLNTEAFF
TGCGCCAGCAGCCCCCGACAGGGTCTGAACACTGAAGCTTTCTTT
>TRBJ2-7|TRBD1|TRBV18|.
CASSKGTGTYEQYF
TGTGCCAGCTCAAAGGGGACAGGGACCTACGAGCAGTACTTC
>TRBJ1-2|.|TRBV6-5|.
CASNAAINYGYTF
TGTGCCAGCAACGCTGCGATTAACTATGGCTACACCTTC
>TRBJ2-2|.|TRBV9|few
CASSVELGELFF
TGTGCCAGCAGCGTGGAGCTCGGGGAGCTGTTTTTT
>TRBJ2-7|TRBD2|TRBV19|.
CATRAGGTYEQYF
TGTGCCACTCGGGCGGGGGGGACCTACGAGCAGTACTTC
>TRBJ1-2|.|TRBV30|.
CAWSVGAVANYGYTF
TGTGCCTGGAGTGTAGGGGCAGTAGCTAACTATGGCTACACCTTC
>TRBJ2-4|.|TRBV5-4|few
CASSPAGQNIQYF
TGTGCCAGCAGCCCTGCAGGGCAAAACATTCAGTACTTC
>TRBJ1-4|TRBD1|TRBV18|.
CASSPSRQGATNEKLFF
TGTGCCAGCTCACCATCGCGGCAGGGGGCAACTAATGAAAAACTGTTTTTT
>TRBJ1-2|.|TRBV5-6|.
CASSLERVNYGYTF
TGTGCCAGCAGCTTAGAACGAGTAAACTATGGCTACACCTTC
>TRBJ2-2|.|TRBV7-9|.
CASSFSRNTGELFF
TGTGCCAGCAGCTTTTCGAGGAACACCGGGGAGCTGTTTTTT
>TRBJ2-7|.|TRBV5-6|.
CASSLFQGPYEQYF
TGTGCCAGCAGCTTGTTTCAGGGCCCCTACGAGCAGTACTTC
>TRBJ1-1|TRBD1|TRBV7-8|.
CASSSAGTGGRGTEAFF
TGTGCCAGCAGCAGCGCCGGGACAGGGGGCAGGGGGACTGAAGCTTTCTTT
>TRBJ1-5|.|TRBV4-1|.
CASSQVPRVVLQPQHF
TGCGCCAGCAGCCAAGTCCCCAGGGTCGTTCTTCAGCCCCAGCATTTT
>TRBJ1-5|TRBD1|TRBV29-1|.
CSVELTGGGNQPQHF
TGCAGCGTTGAACTGACAGGGGGGGGCAATCAGCCCCAGCATTTT
>TRBJ1-1|.|TRBV9|few
CASSVGNGRGTEAFF
TGTGCCAGCAGCGTAGGAAACGGTCGAGGAACTGAAGCTTTCTTT
>TRBJ1-1|.|TRBV4-3|.
CASSQFLGAVKAFF
TGCGCCAGCAGCCAATTCTTGGGGGCTGTTAAGGCTTTCTTT